One sample yielded the 6 T cell receptor beta chains listed below, sequenced in a study of neoadjuvant anti-PD-1 for oral cavity cancer (dated by TCRdb to about 2021). To prepare the library, the immunoSEQ multiplex PCR assay was applied. Entries here come from immuneACCESS through TCRdb and include only in-frame sequences with V and J called. Some clones fail to appear in such tables; in the studies checked, an unresolved V gene covers under half of the shortfall, and the cause of the remainder is unknown. This sample is represented by approximately 21,000 clones; 40% to 50% of them were singletons. 40% of the sample is taken by the ten largest. In light of the paper, this sample's time point label describes: after neoadjuvant nivolumab, at surgical resection. The sample in question was tumor tissue, obtained after nivolumab (anti-PD-1) treatment. These receptors were obtained from a person between 40 and 80 years old with oral cavity squamous cell carcinoma.

This chain's CDR3 is CASSSDRGPYEQYF. The CDR3, as DNA: TGTGCCAGCAGCTCTGACAGGGGACCCTACGAGCAGTACTTC. The V and J genes are TRBV7-9 and TRBJ2-7; 8 bases align to TRBD1. The germline V gene encodes CDR1 SEHNR and CDR2 FQNEAQ (reference sequence). V shed 4 bases, J shed 2 bases, and the junction held 4 bases outside the gene matches. The CDR3 is made up of 14 amino acids.

Written as DNA, the CDR3 is TGTGCCAGCAGCTTGGCAGGAAAAGAGACCCAGTACTTC. Translating gives CASSLAGKETQYF. This chain joins TRBV5-5 and TRBJ2-5; no firm D call. V shed 0 bases and J shed 3 bases, with 6 bases lying between them. The germline CDR1 and CDR2 sequences are SGHKS and YYEKEE (reference sequence). This CDR3 is built from 13 residues.

The chain links TRBV5-1 to TRBJ2-7; the match to TRBD1 covers 11 bases. The V segment lost 1 base and the J segment 3 bases; nucleotides outside the gene matches: 3. CDR3 size: 15 residues. CDR1 is SGHRS, CDR2 YFSETQ, per germline. The CDR3 reads CASSLLGTGGYEQYF. CDR3 coding DNA: TGCGCCAGCAGCTTGCTGGGGACAGGGGGCTACGAGCAGTACTTC. Supplemented by reference TRBV5-1 and TRBJ2-7, the full variable domain reads KAGVTQTPRYLIKTRGQQVTLSCSPISGHRSVSWYQQTPGQGLQFLFEYFSETQRNKGNFPGRFSGRQFSNSRSEMNVSTLELGDSALYLCASSLLGTGGYEQYFGPGTRLTVT.

This clone was found once. V and J are TRBV19 and TRBJ1-2; 7 positions match TRBD1. CDR3 length: 15 amino acids. Germline V gives CDR1 LNHDA, CDR2 SQIVND (reference sequence). V shed 7 bases, J shed 0 bases, and the junction held 8 bases outside the gene matches. The CDR3 here is CASTDTGESNYGYTF. The CDR3 DNA reads as TGTGCCAGTACCGATACAGGGGAATCTAACTATGGCTACACCTTC.

This clone was seen only a few times. The J gene is TRBJ2-3, the V gene TRBV11-2, with a tentative D call TRBD2 (5 bases). CDR1 SGHAT and CDR2 FQNNGV come from the germline V gene. V gave up 3 bases and J gave up 0 bases, with 13 bases separating them. This CDR3 has 16 residues. CDR3 sequence (DNA): TGTGCCAGCAGCTTTGGCAGCGGTGGGAGCACAGATACGCAGTATTTT. Its translation is CASSFGSGGSTDTQYF. The whole variable domain, remainder taken from reference TRBV11-2 and TRBJ2-3, is EAGVAQSPRYKIIEKRQSVAFWCNPISGHATLYWYQQILGQGPKLLIQFQNNGVVDDSQLPKDRFSAERLKGVDSTLKIQPAKLEDSAVYLCASSFGSGGSTDTQYFGPGTRLTVL.

The J gene is TRBJ2-3, the V gene TRBV30; no definite D call. Trimming cost V 6 bases and J 3 bases, with 22 bases left between them. Germline values: CDR1 GTSNPN, CDR2 SVGIG (reference sequence). CDR3 size: 16 residues. The CDR3 region has the DNA TGTGCCTGCACTAAGACCCGCAGTGATACTACAGATACGCAGTATTTT. This codes for CACTKTRSDTTDTQYF.